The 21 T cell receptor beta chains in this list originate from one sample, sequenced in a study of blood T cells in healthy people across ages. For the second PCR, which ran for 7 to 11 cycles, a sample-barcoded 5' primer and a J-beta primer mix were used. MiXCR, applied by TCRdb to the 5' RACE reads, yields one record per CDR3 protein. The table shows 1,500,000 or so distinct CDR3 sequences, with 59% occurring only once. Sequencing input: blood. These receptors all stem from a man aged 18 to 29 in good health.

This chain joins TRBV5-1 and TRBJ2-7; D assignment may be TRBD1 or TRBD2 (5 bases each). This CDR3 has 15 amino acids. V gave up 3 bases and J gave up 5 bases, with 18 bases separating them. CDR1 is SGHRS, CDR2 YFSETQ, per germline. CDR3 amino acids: CASSSGGRVMDEQYF. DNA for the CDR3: TGCGCCAGCAGCTCTGGGGGACGGGTTATGGACGAGCAGTACTTC. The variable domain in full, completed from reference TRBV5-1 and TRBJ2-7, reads KAGVTQTPRYLIKTRGQQVTLSCSPISGHRSVSWYQQTPGQGLQFLFEYFSETQRNKGNFPGRFSGRQFSNSRSEMNVSTLELGDSALYLCASSSGGRVMDEQYFGPGTRLTVT.

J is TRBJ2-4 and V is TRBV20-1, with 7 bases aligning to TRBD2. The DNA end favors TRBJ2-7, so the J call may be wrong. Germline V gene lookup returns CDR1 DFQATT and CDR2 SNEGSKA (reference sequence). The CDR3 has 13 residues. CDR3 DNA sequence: TGCAGTGCTAGAGGGGGGGACTACTACGAGCAGTACTTC. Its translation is CSARGGDYYEQYF.

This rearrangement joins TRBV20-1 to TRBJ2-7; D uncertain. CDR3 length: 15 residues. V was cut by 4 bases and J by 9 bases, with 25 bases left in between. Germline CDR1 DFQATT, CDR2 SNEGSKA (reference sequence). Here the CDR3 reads CSAKTSDGPYNGQYF. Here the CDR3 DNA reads TGCAGTGCTAAAACCAGTGACGGGCCTTACAATGGGCAGTACTTC.

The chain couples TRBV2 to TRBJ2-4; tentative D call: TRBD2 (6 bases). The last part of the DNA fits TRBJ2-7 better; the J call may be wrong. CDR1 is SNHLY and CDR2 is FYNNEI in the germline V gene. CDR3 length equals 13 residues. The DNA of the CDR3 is TGTGCCAGCACCGTCGGAGGGAACAACGAGCAGTACTTC. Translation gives CASTVGGNNEQYF.

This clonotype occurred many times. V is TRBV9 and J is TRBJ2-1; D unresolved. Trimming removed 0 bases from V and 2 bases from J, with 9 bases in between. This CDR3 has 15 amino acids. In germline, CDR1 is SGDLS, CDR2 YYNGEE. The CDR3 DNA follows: TGTGCCAGCAGCGTAGAGGCAGGCCCCTACAATGAGCAGTTCTTC. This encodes CASSVEAGPYNEQFF.

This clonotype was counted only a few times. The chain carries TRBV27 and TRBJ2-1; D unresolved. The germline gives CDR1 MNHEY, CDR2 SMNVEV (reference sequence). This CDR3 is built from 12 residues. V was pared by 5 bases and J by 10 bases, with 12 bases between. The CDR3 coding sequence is TGTGCCAGCAGTCCCCACCCTCAAGAGCAGTTCTTC. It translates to CASSPHPQEQFF.

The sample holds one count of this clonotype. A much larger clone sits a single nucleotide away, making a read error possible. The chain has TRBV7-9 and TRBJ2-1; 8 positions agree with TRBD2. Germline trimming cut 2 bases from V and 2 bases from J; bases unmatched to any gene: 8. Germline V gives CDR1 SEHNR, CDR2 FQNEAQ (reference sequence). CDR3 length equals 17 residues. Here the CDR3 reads CASSLFGGGSAYNEQFF. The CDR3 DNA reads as TGTGCCAGCAGCTTATTCGGCGGGGGGTCGGCCTACAATGAGCAGTTCTTC. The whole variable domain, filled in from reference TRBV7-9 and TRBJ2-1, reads DTGVSQNPRHKITKRGQNVTFRCDPISEHNRLYWYRQTLGQGPEFLTYFQNEAQLEKSRLLSDRFSAERPKGSFSTLEIQRTEQGDSAMYLCASSLFGGGSAYNEQFFGPGTRLTVL.

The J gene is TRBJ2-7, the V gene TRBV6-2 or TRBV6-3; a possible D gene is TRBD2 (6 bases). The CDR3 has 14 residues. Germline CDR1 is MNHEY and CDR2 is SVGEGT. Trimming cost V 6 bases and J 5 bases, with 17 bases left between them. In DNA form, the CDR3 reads TGTGCCAGCAGCACCTCACGGGGGAGGAACGAGCAGTACTTC. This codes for CASSTSRGRNEQYF.

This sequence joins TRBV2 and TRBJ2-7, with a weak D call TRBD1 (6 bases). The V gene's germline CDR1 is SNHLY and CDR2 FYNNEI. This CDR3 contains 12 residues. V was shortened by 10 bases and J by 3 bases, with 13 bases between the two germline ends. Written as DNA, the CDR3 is TGTGCCATAGGACAGTGGGGCTACGAGCAGTACTTC. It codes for CAIGQWGYEQYF.

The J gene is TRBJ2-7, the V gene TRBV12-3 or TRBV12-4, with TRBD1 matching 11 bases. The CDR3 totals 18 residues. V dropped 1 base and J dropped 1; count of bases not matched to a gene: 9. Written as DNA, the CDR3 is TGTGCCAGCAGTTTAGGGACAGGGGGCGCCCCGGGATCCTACGAGCAGTACTTC. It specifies CASSLGTGGAPGSYEQYF.

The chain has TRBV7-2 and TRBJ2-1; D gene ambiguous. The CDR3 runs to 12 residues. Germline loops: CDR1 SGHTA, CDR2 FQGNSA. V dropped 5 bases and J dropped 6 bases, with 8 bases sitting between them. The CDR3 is CASSEIFNEQFF. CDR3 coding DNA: TGTGCCAGCAGCGAGATTTTCAATGAGCAGTTCTTC.

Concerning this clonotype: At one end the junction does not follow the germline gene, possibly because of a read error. The CDR3 nucleotides are TGCAGTGTTGCAATGGGGAGTGAAGCTTTCTTT. Translation: CSVAMGSEAFF. The rearrangement joins TRBV29-1 to TRBJ1-1; D uncertain. The CDR3 runs to 11 residues. The V gene's germline CDR1 is SQVTM and CDR2 ANQGSEA.

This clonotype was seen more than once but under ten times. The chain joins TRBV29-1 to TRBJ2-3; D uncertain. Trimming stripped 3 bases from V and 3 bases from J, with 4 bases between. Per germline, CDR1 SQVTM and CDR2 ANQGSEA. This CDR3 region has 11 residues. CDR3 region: CSVDTTDTQYF. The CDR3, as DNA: TGCAGCGTTGATACAACAGATACGCAGTATTTT.

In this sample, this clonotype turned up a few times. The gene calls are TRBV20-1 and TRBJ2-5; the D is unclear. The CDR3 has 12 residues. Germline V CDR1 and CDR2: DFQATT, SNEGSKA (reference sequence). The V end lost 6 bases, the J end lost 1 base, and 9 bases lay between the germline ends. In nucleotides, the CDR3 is TGCAGTGCACGAAAAACCCAAGAGACCCAGTACTTC. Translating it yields CSARKTQETQYF.

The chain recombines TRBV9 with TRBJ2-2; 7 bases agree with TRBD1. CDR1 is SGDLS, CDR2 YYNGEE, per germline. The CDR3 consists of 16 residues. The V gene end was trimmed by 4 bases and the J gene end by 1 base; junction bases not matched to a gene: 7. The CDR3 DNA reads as TGTGCCAGCAGCCCTCCCGGGACAGTGAACACCGGGGAGCTGTTTTTT. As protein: CASSPPGTVNTGELFF.

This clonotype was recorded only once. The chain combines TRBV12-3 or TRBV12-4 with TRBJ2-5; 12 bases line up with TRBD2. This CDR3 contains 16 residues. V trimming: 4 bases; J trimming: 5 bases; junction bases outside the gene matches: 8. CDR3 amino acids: CASSYRGLAGMETQYF. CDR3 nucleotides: TGTGCCAGCAGTTACCGAGGACTAGCGGGAATGGAGACCCAGTACTTC.

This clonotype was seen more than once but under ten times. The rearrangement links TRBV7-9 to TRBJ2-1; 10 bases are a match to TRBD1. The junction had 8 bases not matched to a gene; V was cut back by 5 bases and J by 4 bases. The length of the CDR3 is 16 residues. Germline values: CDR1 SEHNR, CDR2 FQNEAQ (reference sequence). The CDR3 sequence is CASSDKTGGSYNEQFF. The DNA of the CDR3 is TGTGCCAGCAGCGATAAGACAGGGGGCAGTTACAATGAGCAGTTCTTC.

The CDR3 nucleotides read TGTGCCACCAGCACCCGGGGACTAGCGGGGATTACAACTAGCACAGATACGCAGTATTTT. It codes for CATSTRGLAGITTSTDTQYF. The gene calls are TRBV15 and TRBJ2-3; 13 bases match TRBD2. V trimming: 4 bases; J trimming: 0 bases; junction bases outside the gene matches: 13. Germline V gene sequence: CDR1 LNHNV, CDR2 YYDKDF (reference sequence). The CDR3 totals 20 residues.

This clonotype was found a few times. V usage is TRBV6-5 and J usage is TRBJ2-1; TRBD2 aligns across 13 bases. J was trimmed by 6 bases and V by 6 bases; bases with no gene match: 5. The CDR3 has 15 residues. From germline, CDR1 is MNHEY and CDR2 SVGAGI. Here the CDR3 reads CASRTGTSGANEQFF. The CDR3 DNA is TGTGCCAGCAGAACCGGGACTAGCGGGGCCAATGAGCAGTTCTTC.

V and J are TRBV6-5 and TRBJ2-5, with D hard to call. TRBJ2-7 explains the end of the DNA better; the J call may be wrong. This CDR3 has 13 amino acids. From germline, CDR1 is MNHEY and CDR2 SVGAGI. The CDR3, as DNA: TGTGCCAGCAGTTACATGCATTCCTACGAGCAGTACTTC. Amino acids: CASSYMHSYEQYF.

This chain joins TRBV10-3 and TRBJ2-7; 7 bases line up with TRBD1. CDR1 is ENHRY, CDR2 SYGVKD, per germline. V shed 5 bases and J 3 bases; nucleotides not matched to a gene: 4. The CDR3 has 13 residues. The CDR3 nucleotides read TGTGCCATCAGTACAGGGGACGGCTACGAGCAGTACTTC. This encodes CAISTGDGYEQYF.